This T cell receptor (beta chain) was found in a study of T cell responses to AZD1222 COVID-19 vaccine (dated by TCRdb to the early 2020s). For context, the study as a whole: A total of more than 230 trial participants underwent TCR sequencing, of whom about 210 had received two doses of AZD1222 and 26 had received two doses of the MenACWY control vaccine. Trial participants were enrolled by age into subgroups of 18-55, 56-69 and 70-plus years, and around 150, 28 and 57 TCR-sequenced participants, respectively, were included in these subgroups. The paper's findings and limits, for the study overall: In the small 56-69-year group, the increase in depth fell short of significance, most likely because of low power. Because no day 14 peak-response samples were available, the repertoires could be characterized only after the peak T cell response. Nearly half of unique spike-specific TCRs reportedly recognized epitopes outside regions mutated in the B.1.351 and B.1.1.7 variants. After two AZD1222 doses, spike-specific TCR breadth and depth were significantly higher than at day 0 and than in MenACWY recipients. The vaccine-associated CD4 TCRs covered the entire spike protein, and the dominant responses fell in regions 160-218 and 743-854. Conclusions about previously exposed vaccinees are limited, since just six AZD1222 recipients were seropositive for SARS-CoV-2 at baseline. Participants were mostly white British, with more females than males. The authors suggested clonal diversity may have been underestimated.

The CDR3 regions of human TCRbeta chains were subjected to immunosequencing. As for the authors' bioinformatics: TCRs in the repertoires were matched against a reference library of SARS-CoV-2-specific TCRs that had been generated with the MIRA antigen-specificity platform. Breadth meant the fraction of unique TCRs that were SARS-CoV-2-associated, whereas depth meant the fraction of total T cells that were SARS-CoV-2-associated. Using the MIRA data, every spike-specific TCR was mapped to the spike region that the TCR reacted to and assigned to either a CD4 or a CD8 class. Log10-transformed breadth and depth values were compared by one-way ANOVA with Sidak's multiple comparisons tests. This is the immuneACCESS table as TCRdb keeps it, with only in-frame sequences that have V and J called. A part of the clones is gone; compared with another copy, unresolved V genes explain less than half, and the rest is unexplained. That table furnishes V, J and clone size, whereas the DNA furnished D and trimming. The sample yields some 99,000 clones; around 87% were counted once. Roughly 4.3% of the sample belongs to the ten largest clones.

From cysteine to phenylalanine, the CDR3 is 12 amino acids long. The only DNA kept is the CDR3, 36 bases in frame from the first base. CDR1 and CDR2, per the germline V gene (reference sequence), are LNHDA and SQIVND. The germline ends are 13 bases apart after V is trimmed by 11 bases and J by 5 bases. The intended sense of this specimen's time point label: about 28 days (+/-7) after the second vaccine dose. AZD1222 recipients whose second dose came at about 4 weeks and those whose second dose came at about 12 weeks were combined into one group, since spike-specific TCR depth and breadth did not differ between the two schedules. Vaccinee samples were obtained from the UK trials COV001 and COV002, which included a single-blind randomized controlled phase 2/3 trial of AZD1222 (ChAdOx1 nCoV-19) in healthy adults. Trial participant PBMC samples were collected at day 0 and day 28 after the second dose for TCRbeta chain sequencing.

In the case of this clone: Its antigen remains unidentified. No per-base quality is available; no much larger clone lies one base away.

The chain was built from TRBV19 and TRBJ2-1, with TRBD1 tentatively as D gene (5 bases match). The sequence was collected from an adult who received the AZD1222 COVID-19 vaccine. The sequences come from peripheral blood, collected 28 days after the second AZD1222 dose. The CDR3 here reads CASWGLNNEQFF. Here is the DNA: TGTGCCTCTTGGGGCCTCAACAATGAGCAGTTCTTC.